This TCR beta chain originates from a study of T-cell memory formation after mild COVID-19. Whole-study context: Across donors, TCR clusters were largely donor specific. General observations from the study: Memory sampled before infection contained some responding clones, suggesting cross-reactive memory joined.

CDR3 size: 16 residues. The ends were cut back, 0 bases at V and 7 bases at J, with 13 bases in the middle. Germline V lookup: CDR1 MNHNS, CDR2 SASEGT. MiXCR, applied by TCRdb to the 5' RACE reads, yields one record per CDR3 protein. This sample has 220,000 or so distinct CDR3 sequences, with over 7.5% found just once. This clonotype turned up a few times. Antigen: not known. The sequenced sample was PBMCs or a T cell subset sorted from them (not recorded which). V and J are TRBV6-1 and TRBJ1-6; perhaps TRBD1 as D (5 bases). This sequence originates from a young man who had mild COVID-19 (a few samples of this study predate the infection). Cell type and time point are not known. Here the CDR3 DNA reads TGTGCCAGCAGTGAAGCCGGCAGGGATTTCAATTCACCCCTCCACTTT. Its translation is CASSEAGRDFNSPLHF.